This TCR beta chain is from a study of identical twins. General study points: Possibly, invariant MAIT and iNKT cells partly confounded zero-insertion analyses.

After template switching added a universal primer site, the resulting cDNA carried unique molecular identifiers. From the 5' RACE reads, TCRdb called clonotypes with MiXCR, one entry per CDR3 protein. Of approximately 1.8 million distinct CDR3 sequences in the sample, 25% to 35% were seen once. This clonotype has a count of ten or more. As yet, its antigen is unknown. Sample: cord blood. This clonotype originated in a newborn girl in good health.

The CDR3 DNA is TGTGCCAGTTCGATAGGAGCCTACGAGCAGTACTTC. This encodes CASSIGAYEQYF. The chain has TRBV28 and TRBJ2-7; D is unclear. The CDR3 length is 12 residues. Germline V gene data show CDR1 as MDHEN and CDR2 as SYDVKM. The V end was cut by 9 bases, the J end by 2 bases, with 11 bases between. The full variable domain, with the rest looked up from reference TRBV28 and TRBJ2-7, is DVKVTQSSRYLVKRTGEKVFLECVQDMDHENMFWYRQDPGLGLRLIYFSYDVKMKEKGDIPEGYSVSREKKERFSLILESASTNQTSMYLCASSIGAYEQYFGPGTRLTVT.